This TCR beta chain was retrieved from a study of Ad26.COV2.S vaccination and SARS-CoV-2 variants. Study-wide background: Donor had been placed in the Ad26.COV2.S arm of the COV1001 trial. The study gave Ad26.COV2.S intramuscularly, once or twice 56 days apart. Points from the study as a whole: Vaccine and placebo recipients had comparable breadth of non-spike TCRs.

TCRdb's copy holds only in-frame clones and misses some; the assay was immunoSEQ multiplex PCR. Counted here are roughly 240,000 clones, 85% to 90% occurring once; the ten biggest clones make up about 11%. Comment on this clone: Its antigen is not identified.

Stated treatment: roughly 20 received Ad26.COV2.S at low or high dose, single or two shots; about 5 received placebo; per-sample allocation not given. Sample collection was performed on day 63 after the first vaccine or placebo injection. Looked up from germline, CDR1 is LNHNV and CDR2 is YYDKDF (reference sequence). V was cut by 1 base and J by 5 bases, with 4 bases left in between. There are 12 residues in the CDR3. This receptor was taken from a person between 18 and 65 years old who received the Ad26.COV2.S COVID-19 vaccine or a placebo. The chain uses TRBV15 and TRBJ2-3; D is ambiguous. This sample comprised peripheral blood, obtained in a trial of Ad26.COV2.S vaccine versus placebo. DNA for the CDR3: TGTGCCACCAGCAGAGGGATAGATACGCAGTATTTT. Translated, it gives CATSRGIDTQYF.